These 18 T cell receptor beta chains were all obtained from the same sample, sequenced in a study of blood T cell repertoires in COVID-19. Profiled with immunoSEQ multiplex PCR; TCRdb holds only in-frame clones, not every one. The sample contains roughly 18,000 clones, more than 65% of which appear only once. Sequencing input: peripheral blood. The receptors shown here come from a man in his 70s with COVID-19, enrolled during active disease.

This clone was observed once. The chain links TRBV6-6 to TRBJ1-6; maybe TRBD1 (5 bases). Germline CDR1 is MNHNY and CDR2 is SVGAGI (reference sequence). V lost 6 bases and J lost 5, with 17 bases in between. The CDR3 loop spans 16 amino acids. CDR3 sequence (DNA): TGTGCCAGCAGCCCCCCCCCGGGGGTTAATAATTCACCCCTCCACTTT. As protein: CASSPPPGVNNSPLHF.

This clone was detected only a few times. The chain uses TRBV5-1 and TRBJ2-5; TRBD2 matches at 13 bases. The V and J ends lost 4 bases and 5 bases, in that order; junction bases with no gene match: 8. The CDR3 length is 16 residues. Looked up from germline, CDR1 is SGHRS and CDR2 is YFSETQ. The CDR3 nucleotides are TGCGCCAGCAGCATAGGGACTAGCGGGGTCGGGGAGACCCAGTACTTC. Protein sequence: CASSIGTSGVGETQYF.

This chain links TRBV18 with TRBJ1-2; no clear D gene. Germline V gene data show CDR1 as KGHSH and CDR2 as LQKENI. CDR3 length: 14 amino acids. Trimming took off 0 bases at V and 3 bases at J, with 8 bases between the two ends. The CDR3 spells CASSPPQQYYGYTF. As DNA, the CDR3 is TGTGCCAGCTCACCACCTCAACAGTACTATGGCTACACCTTC.

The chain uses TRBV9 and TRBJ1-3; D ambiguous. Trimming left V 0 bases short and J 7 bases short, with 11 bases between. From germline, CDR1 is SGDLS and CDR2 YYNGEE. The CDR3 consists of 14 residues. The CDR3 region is CASSVGDTGNTIYF. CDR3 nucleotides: TGTGCCAGCAGCGTAGGAGACACGGGGAACACCATATATTTT.

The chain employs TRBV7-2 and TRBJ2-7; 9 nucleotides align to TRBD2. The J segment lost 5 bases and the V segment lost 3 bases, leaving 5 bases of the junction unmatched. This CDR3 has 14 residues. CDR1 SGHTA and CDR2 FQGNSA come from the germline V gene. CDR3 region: CASSFVGTSNEQYF. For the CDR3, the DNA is TGTGCCAGCAGCTTTGTAGGGACTAGCAACGAGCAGTACTTC. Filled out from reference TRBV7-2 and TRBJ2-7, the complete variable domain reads GAGVSQSPSNKVTEKGKDVELRCDPISGHTALYWYRQSLGQGLEFLIYFQGNSAPDKSGLPSDRFSAERTGGSVSTLTIQRTQQEDSAVYLCASSFVGTSNEQYFGPGTRLTVT.

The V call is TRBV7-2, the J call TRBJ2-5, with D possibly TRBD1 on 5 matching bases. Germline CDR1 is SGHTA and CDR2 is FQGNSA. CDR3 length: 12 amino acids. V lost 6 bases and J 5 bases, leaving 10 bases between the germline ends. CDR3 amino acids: CASRTEDETQYF. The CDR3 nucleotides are TGTGCCAGCAGGACAGAGGATGAGACCCAGTACTTC. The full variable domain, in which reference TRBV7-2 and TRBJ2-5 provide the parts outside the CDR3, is GAGVSQSPSNKVTEKGKDVELRCDPISGHTALYWYRQSLGQGLEFLIYFQGNSAPDKSGLPSDRFSAERTGGSVSTLTIQRTQQEDSAVYLCASRTEDETQYFGPGTRLLVL.

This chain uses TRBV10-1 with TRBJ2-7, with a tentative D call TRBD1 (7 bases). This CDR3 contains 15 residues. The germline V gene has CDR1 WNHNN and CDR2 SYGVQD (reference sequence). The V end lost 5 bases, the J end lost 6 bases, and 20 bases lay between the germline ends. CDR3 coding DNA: TGCGCCAGCAGTCCGGCGGGGCAGGGACAGCTCGAGCAGTACTTC. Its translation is CASSPAGQGQLEQYF.

The CDR3 protein is CASSSQGVQPQHF. In nucleotides, the CDR3 is TGTGCCAGCAGTTCGCAGGGTGTTCAGCCCCAGCATTTT. The chain joins TRBV27 to TRBJ1-5; D is perhaps TRBD1 (5 bases). V was pared by 4 bases and J by 6 bases, with 10 bases between. Germline assignment: CDR1 MNHEY and CDR2 SMNVEV (reference sequence). This CDR3 contains 13 residues.

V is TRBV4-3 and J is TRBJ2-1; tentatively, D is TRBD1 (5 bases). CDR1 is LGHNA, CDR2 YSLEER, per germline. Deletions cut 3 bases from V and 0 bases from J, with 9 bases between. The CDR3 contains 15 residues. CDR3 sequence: CASSQGRNSYNEQFF. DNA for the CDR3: TGCGCCAGCAGCCAGGGGCGCAACTCCTACAATGAGCAGTTCTTC.

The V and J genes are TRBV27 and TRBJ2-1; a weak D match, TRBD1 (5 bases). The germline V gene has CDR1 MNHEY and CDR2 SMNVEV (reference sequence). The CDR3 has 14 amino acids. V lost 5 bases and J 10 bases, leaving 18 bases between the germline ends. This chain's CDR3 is CASSPTRTSPEQFF. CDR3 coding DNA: TGTGCCAGCAGTCCCACGCGGACAAGTCCAGAGCAGTTCTTC.

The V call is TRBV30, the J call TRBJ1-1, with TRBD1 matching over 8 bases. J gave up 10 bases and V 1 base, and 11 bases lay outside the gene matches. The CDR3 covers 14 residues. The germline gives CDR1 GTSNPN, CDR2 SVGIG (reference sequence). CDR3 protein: CAWSGIQGATRAFF. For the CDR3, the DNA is TGTGCCTGGAGTGGTATCCAGGGGGCGACGAGAGCTTTCTTT. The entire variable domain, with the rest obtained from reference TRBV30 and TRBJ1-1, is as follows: SQTIHQWPATLVQPVGSPLSLECTVEGTSNPNLYWYRQAAGRGLQLLFYSVGIGQISSEVPQNLSASRPQDRQFILSSKKLLLSDSGFYLCAWSGIQGATRAFFGQGTRLTVV.

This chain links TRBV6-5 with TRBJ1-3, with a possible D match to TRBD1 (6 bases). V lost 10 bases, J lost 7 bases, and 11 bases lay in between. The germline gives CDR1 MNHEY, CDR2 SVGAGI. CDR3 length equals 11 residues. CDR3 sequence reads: CATSQGNTIYF. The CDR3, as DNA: TGTGCCACATCACAGGGTAACACCATATATTTT.

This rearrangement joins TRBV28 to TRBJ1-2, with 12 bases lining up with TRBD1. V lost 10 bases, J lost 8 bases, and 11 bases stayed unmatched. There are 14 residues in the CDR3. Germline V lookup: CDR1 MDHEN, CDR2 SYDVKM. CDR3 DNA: TGTGCCACGGGGGAGGGACAGGGGGCTTCCGGCTACACCTTC. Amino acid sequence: CATGEGQGASGYTF.

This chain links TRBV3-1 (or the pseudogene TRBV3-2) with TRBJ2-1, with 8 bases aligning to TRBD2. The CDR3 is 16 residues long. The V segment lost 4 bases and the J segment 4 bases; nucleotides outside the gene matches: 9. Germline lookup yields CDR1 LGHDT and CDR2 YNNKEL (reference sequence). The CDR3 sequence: CASSRNSGIRYNEQFF. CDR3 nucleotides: TGTGCCAGCAGCCGAAATAGCGGGATCCGGTACAATGAGCAGTTCTTC.

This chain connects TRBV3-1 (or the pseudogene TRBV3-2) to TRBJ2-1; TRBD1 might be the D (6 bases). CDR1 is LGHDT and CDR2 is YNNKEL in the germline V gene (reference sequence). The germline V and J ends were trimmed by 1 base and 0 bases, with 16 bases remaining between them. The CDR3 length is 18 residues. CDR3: CASSQVTRGRSSYNEQFF. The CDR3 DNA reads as TGTGCCAGCAGCCAAGTTACCAGGGGCCGTAGCTCCTACAATGAGCAGTTCTTC.

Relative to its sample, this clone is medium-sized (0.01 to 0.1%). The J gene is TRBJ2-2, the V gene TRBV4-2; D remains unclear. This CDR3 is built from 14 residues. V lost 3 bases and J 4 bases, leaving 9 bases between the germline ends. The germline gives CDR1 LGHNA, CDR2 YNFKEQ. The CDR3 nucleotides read TGTGCCAGCAGCCAGTGGCGGTTCACCGGGGAGCTGTTTTTT. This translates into CASSQWRFTGELFF.

This CDR3 reads CASSLGFRLAGVYNEQFF. In DNA form, the CDR3 reads TGTGCCAGCAGCTTGGGCTTTAGACTAGCGGGAGTATACAATGAGCAGTTCTTC. The chain combines TRBV13 with TRBJ2-1; TRBD2 agrees at 12 bases. Looked up from germline, CDR1 is PRHDT and CDR2 is FYEKMQ (reference sequence). V shed 3 bases and J 4 bases; nucleotides not matched to a gene: 10. There are 18 residues in the CDR3.

The CDR3 DNA sequence: TGTGCCAGCAGTCATCAGGGATCCCAGCCCCAGCATTTT. Its protein product is CASSHQGSQPQHF. V and J are TRBV12-3 or TRBV12-4 and TRBJ1-5; TRBD1 is a possible D gene (5 bases). With 5 bases removed from V and 7 bases from J, the gap between germline ends came to 12 bases. CDR3 length: 13 residues.